This TCR beta chain was sequenced during a study of post-analysis software for immune sequencing data. Overall study findings and caveats: Five TRBV segments occurring more often in patients than controls included TRBV5-6, TRBV5-1 and TRBV20-1.

The CDR3 runs 15 residues. Germline V gene data show CDR1 as LGHDT and CDR2 as YNNKEL (reference sequence). V was clipped by 5 bases and J by 10 bases; unmatched bases: 7. Comment on this clonotype: As yet, its antigen is unknown.

Sequencing libraries made from TCR beta cDNA carried unique molecular identifiers. MiXCR was run by TCRdb on the PCR reads, yielding one entry per CDR3 protein. The sample contains about 460,000 distinct CDR3 sequences, under 55% of which appear only once. This receptor was taken from a girl aged 5 to 17 with multiple sclerosis. This rearrangement joins TRBV3-1 to TRBJ2-2; 13 bases are shared with TRBD2. The sequencing sample was made of blood. The DNA of the CDR3 is TGTGCCAGCAGCGGGACTAGCGGGGCGGTGACGGAGCTGTTTTTT. This gives the protein CASSGTSGAVTELFF.